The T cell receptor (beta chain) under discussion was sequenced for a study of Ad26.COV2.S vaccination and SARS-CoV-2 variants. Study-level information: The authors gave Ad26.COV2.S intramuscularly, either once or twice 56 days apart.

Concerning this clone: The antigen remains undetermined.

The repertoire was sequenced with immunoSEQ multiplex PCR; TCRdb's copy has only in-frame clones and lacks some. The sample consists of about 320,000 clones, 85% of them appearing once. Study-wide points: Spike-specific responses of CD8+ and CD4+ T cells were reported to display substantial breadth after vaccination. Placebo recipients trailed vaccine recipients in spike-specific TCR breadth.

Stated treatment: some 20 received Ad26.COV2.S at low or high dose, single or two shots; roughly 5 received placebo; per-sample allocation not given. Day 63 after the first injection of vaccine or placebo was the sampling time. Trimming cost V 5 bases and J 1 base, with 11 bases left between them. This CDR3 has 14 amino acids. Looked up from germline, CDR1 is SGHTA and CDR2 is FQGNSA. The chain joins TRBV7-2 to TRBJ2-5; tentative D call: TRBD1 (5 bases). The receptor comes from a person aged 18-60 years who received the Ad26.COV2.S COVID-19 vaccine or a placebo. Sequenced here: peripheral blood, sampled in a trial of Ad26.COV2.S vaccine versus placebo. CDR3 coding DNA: TGTGCCAGCAGCATCCGACAGATCCAAGAGACCCAGTACTTC. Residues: CASSIRQIQETQYF.